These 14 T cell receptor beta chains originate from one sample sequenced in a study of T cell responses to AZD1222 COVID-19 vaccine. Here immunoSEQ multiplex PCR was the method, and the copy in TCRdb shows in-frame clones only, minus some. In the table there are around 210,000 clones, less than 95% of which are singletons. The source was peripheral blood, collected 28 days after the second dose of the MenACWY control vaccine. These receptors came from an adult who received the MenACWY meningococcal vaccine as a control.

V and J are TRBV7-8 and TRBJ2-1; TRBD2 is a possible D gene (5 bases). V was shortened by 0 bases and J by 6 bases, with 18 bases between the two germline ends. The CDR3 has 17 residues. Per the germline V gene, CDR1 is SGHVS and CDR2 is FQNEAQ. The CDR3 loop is CASSLARRKGLGNEQFF. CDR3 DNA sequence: TGTGCCAGCAGCTTAGCGCGGAGGAAAGGGTTAGGCAATGAGCAGTTCTTC.

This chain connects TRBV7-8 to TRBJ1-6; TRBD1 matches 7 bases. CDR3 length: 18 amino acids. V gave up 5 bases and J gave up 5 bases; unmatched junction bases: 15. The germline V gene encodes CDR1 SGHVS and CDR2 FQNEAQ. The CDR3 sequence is CASSGTEHSLLNNSPLHF. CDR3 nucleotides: TGTGCCAGCAGCGGGACAGAACATTCGCTATTAAATAATTCACCCCTCCACTTT.

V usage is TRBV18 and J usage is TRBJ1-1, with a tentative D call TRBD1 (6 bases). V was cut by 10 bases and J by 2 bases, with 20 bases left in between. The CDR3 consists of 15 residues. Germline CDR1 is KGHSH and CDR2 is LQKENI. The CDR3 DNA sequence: TGTGCCACCAAACGGGGGGCAGGGTTAAACACTGAAGCTTTCTTT. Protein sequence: CATKRGAGLNTEAFF.

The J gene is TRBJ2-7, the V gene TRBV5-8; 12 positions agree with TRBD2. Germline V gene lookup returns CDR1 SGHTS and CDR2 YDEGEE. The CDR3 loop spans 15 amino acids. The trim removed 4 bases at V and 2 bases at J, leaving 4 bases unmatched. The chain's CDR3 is CASSPLAGGPYEQYF. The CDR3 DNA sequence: TGTGCCAGCAGCCCGCTAGCGGGAGGGCCCTACGAGCAGTACTTC.

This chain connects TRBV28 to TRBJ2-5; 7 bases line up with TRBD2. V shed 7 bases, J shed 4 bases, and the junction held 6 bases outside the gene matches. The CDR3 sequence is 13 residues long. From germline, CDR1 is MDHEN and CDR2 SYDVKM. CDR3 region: CASNPLARETQYF. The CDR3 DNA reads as TGTGCCAGCAACCCACTAGCGAGAGAGACCCAGTACTTC.

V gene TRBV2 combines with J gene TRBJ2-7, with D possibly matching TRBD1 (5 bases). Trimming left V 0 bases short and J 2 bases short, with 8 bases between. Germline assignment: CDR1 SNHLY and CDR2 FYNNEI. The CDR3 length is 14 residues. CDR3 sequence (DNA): TGTGCCAGCAGTGAAGCGCGACAGACCTACGAGCAGTACTTC. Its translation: CASSEARQTYEQYF.

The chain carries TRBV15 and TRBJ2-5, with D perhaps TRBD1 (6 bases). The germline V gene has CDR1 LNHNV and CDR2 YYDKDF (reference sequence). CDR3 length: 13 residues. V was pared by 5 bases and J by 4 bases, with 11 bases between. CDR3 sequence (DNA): TGTGCCACCAGCCCGTACAGGGTAGAGACCCAGTACTTC. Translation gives CATSPYRVETQYF.

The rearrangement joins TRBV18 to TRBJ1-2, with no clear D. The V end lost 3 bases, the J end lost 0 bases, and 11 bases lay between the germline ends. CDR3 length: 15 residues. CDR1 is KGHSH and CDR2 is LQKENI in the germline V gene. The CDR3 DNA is TGTGCCAGCTCACCCCCAGGAGATTCTAACTATGGCTACACCTTC. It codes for CASSPPGDSNYGYTF.

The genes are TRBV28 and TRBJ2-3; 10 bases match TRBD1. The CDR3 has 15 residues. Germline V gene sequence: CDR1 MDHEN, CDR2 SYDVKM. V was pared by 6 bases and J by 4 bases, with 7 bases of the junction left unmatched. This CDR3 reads CASSKPGTGADTQYF. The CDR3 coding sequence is TGTGCCAGCAGCAAACCCGGGACAGGGGCAGATACGCAGTATTTT.

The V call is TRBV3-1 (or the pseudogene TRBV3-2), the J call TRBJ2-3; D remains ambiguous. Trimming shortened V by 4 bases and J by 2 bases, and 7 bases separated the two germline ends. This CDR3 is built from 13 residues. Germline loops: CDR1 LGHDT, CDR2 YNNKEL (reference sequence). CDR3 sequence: CASSLYLTDTQYF. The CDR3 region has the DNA TGTGCCAGCAGCCTATATCTCACAGATACGCAGTATTTT.

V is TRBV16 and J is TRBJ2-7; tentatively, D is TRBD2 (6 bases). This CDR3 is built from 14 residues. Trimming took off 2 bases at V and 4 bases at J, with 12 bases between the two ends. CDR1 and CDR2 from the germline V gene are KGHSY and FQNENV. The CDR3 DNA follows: TGTGCCAGCAGCCAAAGCGGGCCCGCGTACGAGCAGTACTTC. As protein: CASSQSGPAYEQYF.

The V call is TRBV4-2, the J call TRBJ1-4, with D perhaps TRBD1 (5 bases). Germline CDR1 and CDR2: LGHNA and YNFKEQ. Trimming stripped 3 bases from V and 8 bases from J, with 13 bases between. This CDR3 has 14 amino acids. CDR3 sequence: CASSQGGREEKLFF. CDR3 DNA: TGTGCCAGCAGCCAGGGGGGTAGGGAAGAAAAACTGTTTTTT.

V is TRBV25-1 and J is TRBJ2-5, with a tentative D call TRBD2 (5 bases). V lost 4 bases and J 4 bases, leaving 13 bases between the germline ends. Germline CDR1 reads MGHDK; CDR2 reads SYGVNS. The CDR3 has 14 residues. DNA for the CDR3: TGTGCCAGCAGTGTCCACGGGGTAGGAGAGACCCAGTACTTC. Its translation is CASSVHGVGETQYF.

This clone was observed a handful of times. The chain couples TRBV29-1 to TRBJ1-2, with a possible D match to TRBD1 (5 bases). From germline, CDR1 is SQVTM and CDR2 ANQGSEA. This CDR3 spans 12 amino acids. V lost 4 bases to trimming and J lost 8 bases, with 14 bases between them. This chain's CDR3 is CSVAVGGRGYTF. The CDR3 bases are TGCAGCGTTGCGGTCGGGGGACGCGGCTACACCTTC.